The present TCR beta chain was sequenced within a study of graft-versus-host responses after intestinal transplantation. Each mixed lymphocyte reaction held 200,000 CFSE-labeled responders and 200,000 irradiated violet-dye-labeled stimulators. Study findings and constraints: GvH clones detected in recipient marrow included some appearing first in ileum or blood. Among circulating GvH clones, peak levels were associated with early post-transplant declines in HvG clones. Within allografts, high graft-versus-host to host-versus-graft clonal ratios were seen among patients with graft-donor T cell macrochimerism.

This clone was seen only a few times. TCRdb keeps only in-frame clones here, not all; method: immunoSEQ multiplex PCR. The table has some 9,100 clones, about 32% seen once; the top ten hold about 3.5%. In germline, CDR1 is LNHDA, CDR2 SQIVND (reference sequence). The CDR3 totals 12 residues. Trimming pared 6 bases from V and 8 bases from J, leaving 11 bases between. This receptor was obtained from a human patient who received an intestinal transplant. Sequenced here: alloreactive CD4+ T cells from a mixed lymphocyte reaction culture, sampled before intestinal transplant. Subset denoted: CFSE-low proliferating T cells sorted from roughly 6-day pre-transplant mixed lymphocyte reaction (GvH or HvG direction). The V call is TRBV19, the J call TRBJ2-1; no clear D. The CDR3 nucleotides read TGTGCCAGTAGCCAAGAGTTGGATGAGCAGTTCTTC. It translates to CASSQELDEQFF. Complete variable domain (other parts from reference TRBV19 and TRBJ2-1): DGGITQSPKYLFRKEGQNVTLSCEQNLNHDAMYWYRQDPGQGLRLIYYSQIVNDFQKGDIAEGYSVSREKKESFPLTVTSAQKNPTAFYLCASSQELDEQFFGPGTRLTVL.